Below, 27 T cell receptor beta chains from the same sample are listed, as sequenced in a study of long-term antiretroviral therapy in people with HIV. Survey-level immunoSEQ v3.0 assays were run. Using immunoSEQ multiplex PCR, the repertoire was profiled, and TCRdb retains in-frame clones only, with some absent. The sample records 25,000 to 35,000 clones, 95% to 96% being singletons. The sequencing here drew on unsorted PBMCs, taken roughly 6.4 years after starting antiretroviral therapy. All receptors come from a man aged 25 to 40 with HIV.

The gene calls are TRBV25-1 and TRBJ2-7; 7 bases agree with TRBD1. Per the germline V gene, CDR1 is MGHDK and CDR2 is SYGVNS. The CDR3 is 10 amino acids. The CDR3 spells CVLQGNEQYF. CDR3 in DNA: TGTGTCCTACAGGGGAACGAGCAGTACTTC.

This clone appeared a single time. This sequence joins TRBV4-1 and TRBJ1-1; 9 positions agree with TRBD1. The CDR3 runs to 17 residues. In germline, CDR1 is MGHRA, CDR2 YSYEKL. V gave up 4 bases and J gave up 0 bases; unmatched junction bases: 9. The CDR3 reads CASSPRDRAFMNTEAFF. In DNA, the CDR3 is TGCGCCAGCAGCCCCCGGGACAGGGCCTTCATGAACACTGAAGCTTTCTTT.

This chain connects TRBV7-2 to TRBJ1-2; 8 nucleotides agree with TRBD1. Germline V CDR1 and CDR2: SGHTA, FQGNSA. The CDR3 has 17 residues. Unmatched junction bases numbered 21, after V lost 8 bases and J lost 7 bases. Written as DNA, the CDR3 is TGTGCCAGCGGTCTAGTCATTGGGACAGGCAGGATTAGTGGCTACACCTTC. Its translation: CASGLVIGTGRISGYTF. Full variable domain (rest looked up from reference TRBV7-2 and TRBJ1-2): GAGVSQSPSNKVTEKGKDVELRCDPISGHTALYWYRQSLGQGLEFLIYFQGNSAPDKSGLPSDRFSAERTGGSVSTLTIQRTQQEDSAVYLCASGLVIGTGRISGYTFGSGTRLTVV.

This chain uses TRBV4-2 with TRBJ2-2, with TRBD2 matching over 7 bases. CDR3 length: 17 amino acids. The ends lost 3 bases at V and 6 bases at J; junction bases unmatched: 13. Looked up from germline, CDR1 is LGHNA and CDR2 is YNFKEQ. CDR3 residues: CASSHPGLDYRAGELFF. The CDR3 nucleotides are TGTGCCAGCAGCCACCCCGGACTAGACTACCGGGCCGGGGAGCTGTTTTTT.

This sequence joins TRBV6-5 and TRBJ2-5, with no clear D. Germline V gene data show CDR1 as MNHEY and CDR2 as SVGAGI. CDR3 length: 14 residues. Trimming stripped 2 bases from V and 1 base from J, with 8 bases between. This chain's CDR3 is CASSYGQAQETQYF. The CDR3 DNA is TGTGCCAGCAGTTACGGGCAGGCCCAAGAGACCCAGTACTTC.

The V and J genes are TRBV28 and TRBJ2-5; 8 positions match TRBD1. The CDR3 runs 15 residues. The junction had 7 bases not matched to a gene; V was cut back by 2 bases and J by 5 bases. Germline V CDR1 and CDR2: MDHEN, SYDVKM. The CDR3 sequence: CASSLAGGAGETQYF. CDR3 nucleotides: TGTGCCAGCAGTTTAGCAGGGGGCGCGGGCGAGACCCAGTACTTC.

V usage is TRBV7-9 and J usage is TRBJ2-2; no reliable D call. CDR1 and CDR2 (germline): SEHNR, FQNEAQ (reference sequence). The CDR3 covers 14 residues. V lost 3 bases to trimming and J lost 0 bases, with 5 bases between them. CDR3 amino acids: CASSFGANTGELFF. CDR3 coding DNA: TGTGCCAGCAGCTTTGGGGCGAACACCGGGGAGCTGTTTTTT. Drawing the rest from reference TRBV7-9 and TRBJ2-2, the complete variable domain is DTGVSQNPRHKITKRGQNVTFRCDPISEHNRLYWYRQTLGQGPEFLTYFQNEAQLEKSRLLSDRFSAERPKGSFSTLEIQRTEQGDSAMYLCASSFGANTGELFFGEGSRLTVL.

This sequence joins TRBV6-1 and TRBJ2-2; D is undetermined. The CDR3 is 13 amino acids. The germline CDR1 and CDR2 sequences are MNHNS and SASEGT. V shed 8 bases and J shed 4 bases, with 11 bases lying between them. For the CDR3, the DNA is TGTGCCAGCTCGCCAGATCGCACCGGGGAGCTGTTTTTT. Residues: CASSPDRTGELFF.

This sequence joins TRBV30 and TRBJ2-7, with TRBD2 identical over 7 bases. Trimming cost V 4 bases and J 2 bases; bases outside gene matches: 2. From germline, CDR1 is GTSNPN and CDR2 SVGIG (reference sequence). This CDR3 spans 12 amino acids. The CDR3 is CAWTSGTYEQYF. The DNA for the CDR3 is TGTGCCTGGACTAGCGGAACCTACGAGCAGTACTTC.

The chain links TRBV19 to TRBJ1-1; D remains unclear. V lost 5 bases and J lost 1, with 8 bases in between. Looked up from germline, CDR1 is LNHDA and CDR2 is SQIVND (reference sequence). CDR3 length equals 13 residues. CDR3 nucleotide sequence: TGTGCCAGTAGTTTACAGCGGAACACTGAAGCTTTCTTT. Translation gives CASSLQRNTEAFF.

V and J are TRBV10-3 and TRBJ1-6; possibly TRBD1 for D (5 bases). Germline V gives CDR1 ENHRY, CDR2 SYGVKD. V was pared by 0 bases and J by 7 bases, with 13 bases between. The CDR3 totals 16 residues. The CDR3 reads CAISESGPWNNSPLHF. The CDR3 coding sequence is TGTGCCATCAGTGAGTCGGGGCCCTGGAACAATTCACCCCTCCACTTT.

The count of this clone is one. The chain uses TRBV6-4 and TRBJ2-3, with 9 bases fitting TRBD1. CDR1 MRHNA and CDR2 SNTAGT come from the germline V gene. V lost 6 bases and J lost 4; bases outside the gene matches: 11. The CDR3 has 16 residues. The DNA for the CDR3 is TGTGCCAGCAGCAGAAGGGGGGGACAGGGAGCAGATACGCAGTATTTT. It encodes CASSRRGGQGADTQYF.

The CDR3 coding sequence is TGTGCCAGCAGTGAGTCGGCAACTGGAAACACCATATATTTT. Protein: CASSESATGNTIYF. The chain is built from TRBV2 and TRBJ1-3; D uncertain. This CDR3 region has 14 residues. Trimming removed 3 bases from V and 2 bases from J, with 8 bases in between. The germline gives CDR1 SNHLY, CDR2 FYNNEI. The complete variable domain, with remaining parts taken from reference TRBV2 and TRBJ1-3, reads EPEVTQTPSHQVTQMGQEVILRCVPISNHLYFYWYRQILGQKVEFLVSFYNNEISEKSEIFDDQFSVERPDGSNFTLKIRSTKLEDSAMYFCASSESATGNTIYFGEGSWLTVV.

V and J are TRBV11-3 and TRBJ1-2; the D gene is possibly TRBD1 (5 bases). CDR1 SGHNT and CDR2 YENEEA come from the germline V gene. Trimming shortened V by 5 bases and J by 5 bases, and 21 bases separated the two germline ends. CDR3 length equals 16 residues. In DNA, the CDR3 is TGTGCCAGCAGCGTATGGGGGAGGGCGCAGGGATATGGCTACACCTTC. It encodes CASSVWGRAQGYGYTF.

Written as DNA, the CDR3 is TGTGCCAGCAGTGGGATTAATCAGCCCCAGCATTTT. It is translated as CASSGINQPQHF. The rearrangement uses TRBV6-5 and TRBJ1-5; D is ambiguous. The CDR3 spans 12 residues. Germline V gives CDR1 MNHEY, CDR2 SVGAGI. The ends were cut back, 5 bases at V and 4 bases at J, with 6 bases in the middle.

The chain combines TRBV14 with TRBJ1-1; D is ambiguous. Trimming cost V 10 bases and J 8 bases, with 17 bases left between them. Germline CDR1 SGHDN, CDR2 FVKESK. The CDR3 consists of 12 residues. CDR3 bases: TGTGCCACCCAGCGGTTTACGCCCGAAGCTTTCTTT. Protein: CATQRFTPEAFF.

The chain joins TRBV5-1 to TRBJ1-1; D is possibly TRBD1 (6 bases). Germline CDR1 reads SGHRS; CDR2 reads YFSETQ. This CDR3 region has 14 residues. The V end was cut by 1 base, the J end by 5 bases, with 12 bases between. Written as DNA, the CDR3 is TGCGCCAGCAGCTTGCAGGGGTGGAGGACTGAAGCTTTCTTT. It yields the protein CASSLQGWRTEAFF. The variable domain in full, with the rest retrieved from reference TRBV5-1 and TRBJ1-1, is KAGVTQTPRYLIKTRGQQVTLSCSPISGHRSVSWYQQTPGQGLQFLFEYFSETQRNKGNFPGRFSGRQFSNSRSEMNVSTLELGDSALYLCASSLQGWRTEAFFGQGTRLTVV.

V gene TRBV13 combines with J gene TRBJ2-5, with TRBD2 matching 10 bases. CDR1 PRHDT and CDR2 FYEKMQ come from the germline V gene (reference sequence). The CDR3 sequence is 14 residues long. V gave up 7 bases and J gave up 5 bases; unmatched junction bases: 7. CDR3 nucleotide sequence: TGTGCCAGCAACCTAGCGGGAGTTAGGGAGACCCAGTACTTC. Amino acid sequence: CASNLAGVRETQYF.

The V gene is TRBV2, the J gene TRBJ2-7; 8 bases agree with TRBD1. There are 13 residues in the CDR3. Per the germline V gene, CDR1 is SNHLY and CDR2 is FYNNEI. Germline trimming cut 5 bases from V and 3 bases from J; bases unmatched to any gene: 3. For the CDR3, the DNA is TGTGCCAGCAGTAGGGACAGGAACTACGAGCAGTACTTC. Its protein product is CASSRDRNYEQYF.

The CDR3 DNA sequence: TGTGCCAGCAGTTACTCCGCGGGTTTCCCTGAAGCTTTCTTT. This sequence encodes CASSYSAGFPEAFF. The chain recombines TRBV6-5 with TRBJ1-1; no clear D gene. The CDR3 runs to 14 residues. Germline-derived CDR1 and CDR2 are MNHEY and SVGAGI. Trimming took off 0 bases at V and 6 bases at J, with 11 bases between the two ends.

The chain uses TRBV7-8 and TRBJ1-6, with D possibly TRBD1 on 6 matching bases. Deletions cut 2 bases from V and 6 bases from J, with 14 bases between. The CDR3 length is 16 residues. CDR1 SGHVS and CDR2 FQNEAQ come from the germline V gene. CDR3 sequence: CASSLLGGRGNSPLHF. DNA of the CDR3: TGTGCCAGCAGCTTATTAGGGGGAAGAGGTAATTCACCCCTCCACTTT.

This chain connects TRBV6-5 to TRBJ2-7, with D possibly TRBD1 on 8 matching bases. V lost 6 bases and J lost 3, with 15 bases in between. Germline V gene lookup returns CDR1 MNHEY and CDR2 SVGAGI. The CDR3 covers 14 residues. For the CDR3, the DNA is TGTGCCAGCAGACAGGGGGGGGTTAGCTACGAGCAGTACTTC. It is translated as CASRQGGVSYEQYF.

The chain combines TRBV5-4 with TRBJ2-7, with TRBD2 as a possible D gene (5 bases). Trimming stripped 4 bases from V and 0 bases from J, with 8 bases between. CDR1 and CDR2 (germline): SGHNT, YYREEE (reference sequence). The CDR3 totals 13 residues. The CDR3 sequence: CASSPDYSYEQYF. The CDR3 nucleotides read TGTGCCAGCAGCCCCGACTACTCCTACGAGCAGTACTTC.

The J gene is TRBJ2-7, the V gene TRBV5-4; 8 nucleotides align to TRBD2. The CDR3 loop spans 17 amino acids. Per the germline V gene, CDR1 is SGHNT and CDR2 is YYREEE (reference sequence). J was trimmed by 3 bases and V by 4 bases; bases with no gene match: 15. The CDR3 DNA reads as TGTGCCAGCAGCCCTCTGTTTGGAGCGGGGGAAGGCTACGAGCAGTACTTC. This translates into CASSPLFGAGEGYEQYF.

This sequence joins TRBV15 and TRBJ1-1, with 9 bases identical to TRBD1. The germline CDR1 and CDR2 sequences are LNHNV and YYDKDF (reference sequence). J lost 6 bases, V lost 2 bases, and 16 bases had no gene match. The CDR3 sequence is 18 residues long. CDR3 region: CATSRPRSGTGTIAEAFF. CDR3 in DNA: TGTGCCACCAGCAGACCTAGGTCCGGGACAGGGACGATAGCTGAAGCTTTCTTT.

The rearrangement links TRBV7-9 to TRBJ1-2, with a tentative D call TRBD1 (5 bases). The germline CDR1 and CDR2 sequences are SEHNR and FQNEAQ (reference sequence). Deletions cut 6 bases from V and 7 bases from J, with 12 bases between. The CDR3 sequence is 12 residues long. The CDR3 sequence: CASSPPGLGYTF. The CDR3 DNA is TGTGCCAGCAGTCCCCCAGGGCTTGGCTACACCTTC.

In nucleotides, the CDR3 is TGTGCCAGTAGTGCGACAGGGGGCAATCAGCCCCAGCATTTT. This gives the protein CASSATGGNQPQHF. The V call is TRBV19, the J call TRBJ1-5, with 8 positions matching TRBD1. CDR3 length: 14 residues. V shed 5 bases and J 2 bases; nucleotides not matched to a gene: 2. Germline-derived CDR1 and CDR2 are LNHDA and SQIVND (reference sequence).